The following is a TCR beta chain sequence with its context. What it binds is unknown. Germline CDR1 SGHTA, CDR2 FQGNSA. The CDR3 has 17 amino acids. V lost 1 base, J lost 5 bases, and 12 bases stayed unmatched. The data derive from a study of cytomegalovirus exposure and HLA in healthy donors. As for the study in general: Sequencing of 150 million to 200 million T cells in an earlier analysis found 100 million or so unique TCR beta sequences. General observations from the study: In a later analysis, specific HLA alleles were associated with approximately 16,000 TCR beta sequences at a 0.05 false discovery rate. Several of the most significant clusters were apparently associated with common viral pathogens in a later analysis. V segments that were indistinguishable, TRBV6-2 and TRBV6-3 among them, were omitted from analysis.

It was with 60 Vbeta and 13 Jbeta primers that the PCR ran. TCRdb's copy holds only in-frame clones and misses some; the assay was immunoSEQ multiplex PCR. The table has approximately 170,000 clones, around 80% seen once. This chain connects TRBV7-2 to TRBJ1-1, with 8 bases lining up with TRBD1. This clonotype was obtained from a woman aged 35 to 49 in good health and CMV-seropositive. The sequenced sample consisted of PBMCs. The CDR3 here is CASSLEAGGAGRTEAFF. Here the CDR3 DNA reads TGTGCCAGCAGCTTAGAGGCAGGGGGCGCGGGGAGAACTGAAGCTTTCTTT.